This T cell receptor beta chain was documented in a study of OX40 agonist ivuxolimab in advanced cancers. Study overall: Clinicians treated patients with ivuxolimab, an agonistic anti-OX40 (CD134) antibody. Study results and caveats: Mean expanded clone counts were higher in CD8+ than CD4+ T cells.

Germline-derived CDR1 and CDR2 are SQVTM and ANQGSEA. J was trimmed by 5 bases and V by 7 bases; bases with no gene match: 3. This CDR3 has 13 amino acids. Comments on this clone: What it binds is unknown.

Assay used: immunoSEQ multiplex PCR; TCRdb lists only in-frame clones, some missing. The table has roughly 40,000 clones, 82% seen once. The clonotype comes from an adult with an advanced solid tumor such as melanoma, head and neck, liver or kidney cancer. The chain has TRBV29-1 and TRBJ2-1; TRBD1 matches at 12 bases. The sequenced sample was CD4+ or CD8+ T cells sorted from blood, obtained in a trial of the OX40 agonist ivuxolimab. CDR3: CSAGQGADNEQFF. CDR3 nucleotide sequence: TGCAGCGCGGGACAGGGGGCCGACAATGAGCAGTTCTTC.